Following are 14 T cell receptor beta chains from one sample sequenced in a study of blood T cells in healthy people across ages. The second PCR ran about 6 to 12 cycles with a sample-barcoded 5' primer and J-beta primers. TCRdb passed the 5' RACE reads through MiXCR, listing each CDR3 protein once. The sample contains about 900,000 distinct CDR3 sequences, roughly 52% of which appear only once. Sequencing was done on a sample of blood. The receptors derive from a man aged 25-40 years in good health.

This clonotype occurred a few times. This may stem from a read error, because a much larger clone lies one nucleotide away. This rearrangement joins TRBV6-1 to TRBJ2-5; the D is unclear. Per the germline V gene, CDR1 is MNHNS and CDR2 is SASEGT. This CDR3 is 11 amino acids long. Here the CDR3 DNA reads TGTACCAGCAGTGTAGCAGAGACCCAGTACTTC. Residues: CTSSVAETQYF.

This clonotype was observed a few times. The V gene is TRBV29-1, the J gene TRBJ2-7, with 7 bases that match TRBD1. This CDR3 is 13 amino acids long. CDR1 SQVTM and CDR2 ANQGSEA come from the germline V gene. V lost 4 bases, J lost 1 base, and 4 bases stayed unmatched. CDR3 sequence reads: CSVGQGPSYEQYF. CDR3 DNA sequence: TGCAGCGTTGGACAGGGCCCTTCCTACGAGCAGTACTTC.

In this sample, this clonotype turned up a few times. The CDR3 sequence is CSVPGLAGGEFLDTDTQYF. In DNA form, the CDR3 reads TGCAGCGTCCCCGGACTAGCGGGGGGAGAATTCCTTGACACAGATACGCAGTATTTT. This chain links TRBV29-1 with TRBJ2-3, with 14 bases matching TRBD2. The CDR3 is 19 amino acids. Germline values: CDR1 SQVTM, CDR2 ANQGSEA. Unmatched junction bases numbered 16, after V lost 6 bases and J lost 2 bases.

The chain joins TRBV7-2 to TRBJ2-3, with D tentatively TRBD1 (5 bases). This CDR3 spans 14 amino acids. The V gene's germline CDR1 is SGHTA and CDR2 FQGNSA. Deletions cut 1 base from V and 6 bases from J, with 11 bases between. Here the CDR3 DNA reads TGTGCCAGCAGCTTAGGGGGCAGGGTGGATACGCAGTATTTT. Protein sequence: CASSLGGRVDTQYF.

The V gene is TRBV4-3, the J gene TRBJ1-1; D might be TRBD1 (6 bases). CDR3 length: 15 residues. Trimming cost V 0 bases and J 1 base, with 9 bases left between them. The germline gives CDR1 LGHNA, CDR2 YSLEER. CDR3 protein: CASSQDQGQNTEAFF. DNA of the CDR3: TGCGCCAGCAGCCAAGATCAGGGGCAGAACACTGAAGCTTTCTTT.

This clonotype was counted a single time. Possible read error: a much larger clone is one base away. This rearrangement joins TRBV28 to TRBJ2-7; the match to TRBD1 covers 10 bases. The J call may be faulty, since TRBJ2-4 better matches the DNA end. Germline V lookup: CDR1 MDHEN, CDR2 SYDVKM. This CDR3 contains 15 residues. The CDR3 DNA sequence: TGTGCCAGCACCGCAGGACAGGGGGAGATCGGCATTCAGTACTTC. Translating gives CASTAGQGEIGIQYF.

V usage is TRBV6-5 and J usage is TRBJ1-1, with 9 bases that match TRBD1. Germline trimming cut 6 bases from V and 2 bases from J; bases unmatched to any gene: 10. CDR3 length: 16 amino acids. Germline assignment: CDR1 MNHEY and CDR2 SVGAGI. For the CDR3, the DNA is TGTGCCAGCAGCCTCGGGACAGGGTTTGTTAACACTGAAGCTTTCTTT. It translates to CASSLGTGFVNTEAFF.

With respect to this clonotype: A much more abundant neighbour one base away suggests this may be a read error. The CDR3 nucleotides are TGTGCCAGCAGCCTCGGACTAGTGGGGACAGGCGAGCAGTACTTC. As protein: CASSLGLVGTGEQYF. J is TRBJ2-5 and V is TRBV7-9; TRBD1 is a possible D gene (8 bases). TRBJ2-7 explains the end of the DNA better; the J call may be wrong. The CDR3 runs to 15 residues. CDR1 is SEHNR, CDR2 FQNEAQ, per germline (reference sequence).

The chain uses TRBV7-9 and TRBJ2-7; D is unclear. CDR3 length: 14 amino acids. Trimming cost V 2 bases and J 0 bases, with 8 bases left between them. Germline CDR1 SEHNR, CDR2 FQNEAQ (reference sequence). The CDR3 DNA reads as TGTGCCAGCAGCTTAACTGTGAACTCCTACGAGCAGTACTTC. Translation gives CASSLTVNSYEQYF.

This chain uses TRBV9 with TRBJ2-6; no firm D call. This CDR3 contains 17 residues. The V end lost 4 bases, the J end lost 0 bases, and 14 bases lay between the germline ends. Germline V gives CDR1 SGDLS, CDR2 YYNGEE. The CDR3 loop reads CASSSTFGYSGANVLTF. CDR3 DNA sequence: TGTGCCAGCAGCTCTACCTTCGGGTACTCTGGGGCCAACGTCCTGACTTTC. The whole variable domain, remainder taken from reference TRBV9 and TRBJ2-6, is DSGVTQTPKHLITATGQRVTLRCSPRSGDLSVYWYQQSLDQGLQFLIQYYNGEERAKGNILERFSAQQFPDLHSELNLSSLELGDSALYFCASSSTFGYSGANVLTFGAGSRLTVL.

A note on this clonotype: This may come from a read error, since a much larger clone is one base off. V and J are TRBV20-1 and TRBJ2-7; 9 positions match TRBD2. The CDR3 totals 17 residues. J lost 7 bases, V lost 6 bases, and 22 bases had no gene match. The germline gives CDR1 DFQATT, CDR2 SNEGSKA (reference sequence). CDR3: CSAFDRAAGGHYNEQYF. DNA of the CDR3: TGCAGTGCCTTCGACAGGGCGGCGGGGGGGCACTACAATGAGCAGTACTTC.

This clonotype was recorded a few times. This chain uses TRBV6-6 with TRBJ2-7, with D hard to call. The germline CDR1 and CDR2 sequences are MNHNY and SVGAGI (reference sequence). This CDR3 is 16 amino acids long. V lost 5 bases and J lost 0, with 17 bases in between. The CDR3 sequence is CASSPAARWSSYEQYF. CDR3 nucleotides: TGTGCCAGCAGTCCCGCGGCCAGGTGGTCCTCCTACGAGCAGTACTTC.

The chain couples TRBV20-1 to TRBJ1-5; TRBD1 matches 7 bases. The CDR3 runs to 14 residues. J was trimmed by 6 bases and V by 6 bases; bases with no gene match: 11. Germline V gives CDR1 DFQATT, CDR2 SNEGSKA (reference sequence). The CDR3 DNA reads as TGCAGTGCCCAGAGACAGGGTAGAGGTCAGCCCCAGCATTTT. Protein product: CSAQRQGRGQPQHF.

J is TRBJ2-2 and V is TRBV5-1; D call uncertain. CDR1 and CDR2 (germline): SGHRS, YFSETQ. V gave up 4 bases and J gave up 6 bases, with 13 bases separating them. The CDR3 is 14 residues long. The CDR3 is CASSRSEGPGELFF. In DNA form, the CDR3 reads TGCGCCAGCAGCCGCAGTGAAGGACCCGGGGAGCTGTTTTTT.